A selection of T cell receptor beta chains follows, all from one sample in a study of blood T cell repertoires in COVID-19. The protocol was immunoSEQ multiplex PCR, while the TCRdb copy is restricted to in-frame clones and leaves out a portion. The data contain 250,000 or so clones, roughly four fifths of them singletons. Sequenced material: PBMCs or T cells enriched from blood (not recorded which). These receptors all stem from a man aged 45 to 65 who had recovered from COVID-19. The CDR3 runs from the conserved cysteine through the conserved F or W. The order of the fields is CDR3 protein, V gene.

CASSMGGGNTEAFF TRBV19
CASSELRDTEAFF TRBV25-1
CASSDHTSGRAYEQYF TRBV5-1
CASLPGTTSTDTQYF TRBV6-5
CASSVSPQGRVEKLFF TRBV9
CASSLFTATYEQYF TRBV5-1
CASSIGQGREKLFF TRBV19
CASSESEISYEQYF TRBV18
CASTVGQIGNYGYTF TRBV5-4
CASSETGMENQPQHF TRBV10-2
CASSQASAGDVYGYTF TRBV3-1/TRBV3-2
CASSPQESNSPLHF TRBV6-5
CASSLLAAGGPGYNEQFF TRBV28
CASSVASGSGEQYF TRBV10-1
CASSFRPGDEQYF TRBV5-6
CASSYSATSGQETQYF TRBV6-2/TRBV6-3
CASSEAGGYGYTF TRBV5-8
CASSPQTGMNEKLFF TRBV9
CASSLDRDRREAFF TRBV11-3
CASSLFGGSGNTIYF TRBV5-6
CAIRPGTGGSASYEQYF TRBV10-3
CASREGRKDTQYF TRBV28
CASSPFLLRGVWEKLFF TRBV27
CASSLAPSGGLDSPLHF TRBV5-1
CASTGTGGYYDYGYTF TRBV19
CASSWQDDYEQYF TRBV5-1
CASSLEGDLGIQYF TRBV5-1
CASSLRGQMIGNTIYF TRBV7-2
CASSLTDPGDTIYF TRBV5-1
CAISKQGILGNEQFF TRBV10-3
CASSQIAGGLNTQYF TRBV3-1/TRBV3-2
CASSSAPGQGNEKLFF TRBV5-1
CASSIRDGTQYF TRBV19
CASSPVLANQPQHF TRBV13